Shown below are 32 T cell receptor beta chains from a single sample sequenced in a study of shared clonotypes between healthy human individuals. Data came from immunoSEQ multiplex PCR; TCRdb stores just in-frame clones and leaves some out. The sample shows some 2,400,000 clones, under 97% of them seen only once. The sample comprised naive CD4+ T cells sorted from blood. Subset reported: CD45RA+ positively selected. Source of these receptors: a man aged 18-30 years in good health.

In the case of this clone: Other nucleotide sequences from this sample produce the same CDR3. The rearrangement joins TRBV19 to TRBJ1-1; D not certain. The CDR3 runs 13 residues. Germline V gene sequence: CDR1 LNHDA, CDR2 SQIVND (reference sequence). Trimming cost V 3 bases and J 5 bases, with 10 bases left between them. The CDR3 coding sequence is TGTGCCAGTAGTATCATGGGTGGGACTGAAGCTTTCTTT. It encodes CASSIMGGTEAFF.

This rearrangement joins TRBV4-1 to TRBJ2-2, with D tentatively TRBD1 (5 bases). The CDR3 loop spans 16 amino acids. V shed 0 bases and J shed 0 bases, with 8 bases lying between them. CDR1 is MGHRA and CDR2 is YSYEKL in the germline V gene. CDR3 sequence: CASSQDGAANTGELFF. Written as DNA, the CDR3 is TGCGCCAGCAGCCAAGATGGGGCAGCGAACACCGGGGAGCTGTTTTTT.

V and J are TRBV6-5 and TRBJ1-1; no reliable D call. CDR3 length equals 15 residues. From germline, CDR1 is MNHEY and CDR2 SVGAGI. V was trimmed by 6 bases and J by 0 bases, leaving 14 bases between them. For the CDR3, the DNA is TGTGCCAGCAGCTGGGAAGGAGCCATGAACACTGAAGCTTTCTTT. It is translated as CASSWEGAMNTEAFF.

The chain couples TRBV7-2 to TRBJ2-5; D is unresolved. The V gene lost 5 bases and the J gene lost 2 bases, with 12 bases spanning the gap. The CDR3 loop spans 14 amino acids. Germline CDR1 reads SGHTA; CDR2 reads FQGNSA. The chain's CDR3 is CASSIHSRQETQYF. In nucleotides, the CDR3 is TGTGCCAGCAGCATTCACAGCCGACAAGAGACCCAGTACTTC.

The chain links TRBV5-1 to TRBJ2-1; possibly TRBD2 for D (6 bases). Germline V CDR1 and CDR2: SGHRS, YFSETQ. This CDR3 region has 16 residues. V was shortened by 4 bases and J by 2 bases, with 16 bases between the two germline ends. The CDR3 sequence: CASSAGTPGTYNEQFF. Written as DNA, the CDR3 is TGCGCCAGCAGCGCTGGGACTCCGGGGACCTACAATGAGCAGTTCTTC.

The J gene is TRBJ1-4, the V gene TRBV10-3, with unresolved D. The CDR3 loop spans 14 amino acids. Trimming left V 5 bases short and J 5 bases short, with 12 bases between. Germline lookup yields CDR1 ENHRY and CDR2 SYGVKD. Here the CDR3 DNA reads TGTGCCATCAGTTTTAGTGGGGAGAATGAAAAACTGTTTTTT. This sequence encodes CAISFSGENEKLFF.

This rearrangement joins TRBV7-2 to TRBJ2-1, with D possibly being TRBD1 (5 bases). The CDR3 has 15 amino acids. Trimming cost V 3 bases and J 4 bases, with 13 bases left between them. Germline V gives CDR1 SGHTA, CDR2 FQGNSA. The CDR3 DNA sequence: TGTGCCAGCAGCTTGGGTACAGGACATTACAATGAGCAGTTCTTC. This encodes CASSLGTGHYNEQFF.

The V call is TRBV9, the J call TRBJ2-1, with 7 positions matching TRBD2. Looked up from germline, CDR1 is SGDLS and CDR2 is YYNGEE. With V trimmed by 0 bases and J by 7 bases, 7 bases remained unmatched. The CDR3 extends over 15 amino acids. The CDR3 DNA sequence: TGTGCCAGCAGCGTAGGAGGGGCAGCGGGGAATGAGCAGTTCTTC. Protein sequence: CASSVGGAAGNEQFF.

The V gene is TRBV7-9, the J gene TRBJ2-1; 7 bases are shared with TRBD2. This CDR3 spans 15 amino acids. CDR1 is SEHNR, CDR2 FQNEAQ, per germline (reference sequence). After removal of 5 bases from V and 4 bases from J, the junction contained 8 bases not matched to a gene. CDR3 in amino acids: CASSPQRGSYNEQFF. The CDR3 nucleotides read TGTGCCAGCAGCCCCCAGCGGGGATCATACAATGAGCAGTTCTTC. Full variable domain (remainder filled in from reference TRBV7-9 and TRBJ2-1): DTGVSQNPRHKITKRGQNVTFRCDPISEHNRLYWYRQTLGQGPEFLTYFQNEAQLEKSRLLSDRFSAERPKGSFSTLEIQRTEQGDSAMYLCASSPQRGSYNEQFFGPGTRLTVL.

The chain joins TRBV5-1 to TRBJ1-2; TRBD1 aligns across 7 bases. In germline, CDR1 is SGHRS, CDR2 YFSETQ. V lost 3 bases to trimming and J lost 6 bases; unmatched junction nucleotides: 8. The CDR3 consists of 14 residues. The chain's CDR3 is CASSWRQGDDGYTF. CDR3 bases: TGCGCCAGCAGCTGGAGACAGGGTGACGATGGCTACACCTTC.

This chain joins TRBV29-1 and TRBJ2-5; D is possibly TRBD1 or TRBD2 (6 bases each). V was shortened by 3 bases and J by 6 bases, with 14 bases between the two germline ends. The CDR3 covers 13 residues. CDR1 is SQVTM and CDR2 is ANQGSEA in the germline V gene. In nucleotides, the CDR3 is TGCAGCGTTGACGGGGGCCCGGGAAAGACCCAGTACTTC. It specifies CSVDGGPGKTQYF.

Concerning this clone: Other DNA sequences of this sample code for an identical CDR3. The CDR3 DNA reads as TGTGCCAGCAGCTTGGCCGCGGGGGGCACAGATACGCAGTATTTT. Encoded protein: CASSLAAGGTDTQYF. This chain links TRBV5-4 with TRBJ2-3, with 7 bases lining up with TRBD2. The J segment lost 1 base and the V segment lost 0 bases, leaving 2 bases of the junction unmatched. The CDR3 has 15 amino acids. In germline, CDR1 is SGHNT, CDR2 YYREEE (reference sequence).

Remarks on this clone: Other DNA sequences within the sample encode an identical CDR3. The V and J genes are TRBV18 and TRBJ1-5; no clear D. The germline gives CDR1 KGHSH, CDR2 LQKENI. The CDR3 totals 13 residues. Trimming cost V 3 bases and J 2 bases, with 5 bases left between them. In DNA, the CDR3 is TGTGCCAGCTCACCTGACCGCAATCAGCCCCAGCATTTT. It encodes CASSPDRNQPQHF.

The rearrangement joins TRBV2 to TRBJ2-7; possible D gene TRBD1, 7 bases. CDR1 is SNHLY and CDR2 is FYNNEI in the germline V gene. The V end lost 7 bases, the J end lost 3 bases, and 16 bases lay between the germline ends. The CDR3 sequence is 14 residues long. This CDR3 reads CASIRQGGRYEQYF. In DNA form, the CDR3 reads TGTGCCAGCATCCGACAGGGAGGACGCTACGAGCAGTACTTC.

The V call is TRBV10-3, the J call TRBJ2-7, with D perhaps assigned TRBD1 or TRBD2 (7 bases each). The CDR3 covers 15 residues. V dropped 4 bases and J dropped 4 bases, with 17 bases sitting between them. Per germline, CDR1 ENHRY and CDR2 SYGVKD. CDR3 protein: CAISAAQGGTYEQYF. DNA for the CDR3: TGTGCCATCAGTGCTGCGCAGGGGGGGACTTACGAGCAGTACTTC.

This sequence joins TRBV5-1 and TRBJ1-2; D is unresolved. Germline CDR1 is SGHRS and CDR2 is YFSETQ. CDR3 length: 12 amino acids. Between the trimmed V and J ends, which lost 2 bases and 4 bases, there was a span of 6 bases. The CDR3: CASSFGLYGYTF. In DNA, the CDR3 is TGCGCCAGCAGCTTCGGACTCTATGGCTACACCTTC.

The chain couples TRBV4-1 to TRBJ1-2; maybe TRBD1 (6 bases). The CDR3 contains 14 residues. In germline, CDR1 is MGHRA, CDR2 YSYEKL. The V gene lost 0 bases and the J gene lost 8 bases, with 13 bases spanning the gap. CDR3 bases: TGCGCCAGCAGCCAAGATAGCACAGGGAGAGGCTACACCTTC. Its translation is CASSQDSTGRGYTF.

The chain is built from TRBV5-4 and TRBJ2-6; D remains ambiguous. The CDR3 length is 13 residues. CDR1 is SGHNT, CDR2 YYREEE, per germline (reference sequence). V gave up 5 bases and J gave up 2 bases, with 5 bases separating them. This CDR3 is CASRVPGANVLTF. As DNA, the CDR3 is TGTGCCAGCAGAGTTCCTGGGGCCAACGTCCTGACTTTC.

In regard to this clone: One end of the junction fails to match germline, which may point to a read error. The chain couples TRBV7-7 to TRBJ1-4; TRBD1 might be the D (5 bases). Germline V CDR1 and CDR2: SSHAT, FNYEAQ (reference sequence). The CDR3 has 16 residues. CDR3 DNA sequence: TGTGCTAGCAGCTCTGGGGGAGGGGTCGGCAATGAAAAACTGTTTTTT. It encodes CASSSGGGVGNEKLFF.

The chain couples TRBV6-5 to TRBJ2-7, with a tentative D call TRBD2 (7 bases). The V gene's germline CDR1 is MNHEY and CDR2 SVGAGI. The V end lost 6 bases, the J end lost 7 bases, and 19 bases lay between the germline ends. The length of the CDR3 is 14 residues. DNA of the CDR3: TGTGCCAGCAGCCCCGGGGGGCAGACGGGGGAGCAGTACTTC. This gives the protein CASSPGGQTGEQYF.

Details on this clone: The same CDR3 can be traced to other DNA sequences in this sample. The rearrangement uses TRBV20-1 and TRBJ1-2; a weak D match, TRBD1 (5 bases). In germline, CDR1 is DFQATT, CDR2 SNEGSKA (reference sequence). The V end lost 5 bases, the J end lost 2 bases, and 6 bases lay between the germline ends. The CDR3 has 11 residues. In DNA form, the CDR3 reads TGCAGTGCTCGGGACAACTATGGCTACACCTTC. The encoded protein is CSARDNYGYTF.

This CDR3 reads CASTGAPFSREQYF. The CDR3 nucleotides are TGTGCCAGCACGGGGGCGCCGTTCTCTCGGGAGCAGTACTTC. The chain is built from TRBV11-1 and TRBJ2-7; D possibly uses TRBD1 or TRBD2 (6 bases each). There are 14 residues in the CDR3. V was trimmed by 7 bases and J by 7 bases, leaving 20 bases between them. Germline lookup yields CDR1 SGHAT and CDR2 FQDESV (reference sequence).

V and J are TRBV15 and TRBJ2-1; D gene unclear. CDR3 size: 13 residues. V gave up 4 bases and J gave up 6 bases, with 10 bases separating them. CDR1 and CDR2 (germline): LNHNV, YYDKDF (reference sequence). CDR3 in amino acids: CATSIRLGNEQFF. The CDR3 nucleotides are TGTGCCACCAGCATTCGGTTAGGCAATGAGCAGTTCTTC.

As for this clone: This sample includes further DNA sequences coding for the same CDR3. For the CDR3, the DNA is TGTGCCAGCAGCTCACGGACCGGGGAGCTGTTTTTT. Translated: CASSSRTGELFF. This rearrangement joins TRBV7-2 to TRBJ2-2; D unclear. CDR1 is SGHTA and CDR2 is FQGNSA in the germline V gene. The CDR3 runs to 12 residues. Trimming removed 4 bases from V and 5 bases from J, with 5 bases in between.

J is TRBJ1-1 and V is TRBV30; the match to TRBD1 covers 12 bases. The J segment lost 1 base and the V segment lost 3 bases, leaving 12 bases of the junction unmatched. The length of the CDR3 is 18 residues. Germline-derived CDR1 and CDR2 are GTSNPN and SVGIG (reference sequence). The CDR3 coding sequence is TGTGCCTGGAGGGCGCAAGGGGGACAGGGGGCAACGAACACTGAAGCTTTCTTT. Its protein is CAWRAQGGQGATNTEAFF.

This sequence joins TRBV11-2 and TRBJ1-4; no firm D call. V was clipped by 1 base and J by 10 bases, with 19 bases between them. The CDR3 is 16 residues long. The germline gives CDR1 SGHAT, CDR2 FQNNGV. DNA for the CDR3: TGTGCCAGCAGCTTAGGAAGACTAGGCTCGCGATTAAAACTGTTTTTT. This sequence encodes CASSLGRLGSRLKLFF.

A note on this clone: Other nucleotide sequences from this sample produce the same CDR3. J is TRBJ1-2 and V is TRBV18; D is possibly TRBD1 (5 bases). The germline gives CDR1 KGHSH, CDR2 LQKENI. V lost 4 bases and J 2 bases, leaving 11 bases between the germline ends. This CDR3 has 14 residues. The DNA for the CDR3 is TGTGCCAGCTCACTTGGGGACGGCAACTATGGCTACACCTTC. It encodes CASSLGDGNYGYTF.

The chain uses TRBV27 and TRBJ1-6; D call uncertain. Trimming took 5 bases from V and 6 from J, leaving 11 bases between them. CDR1 and CDR2 from the germline V gene are MNHEY and SMNVEV (reference sequence). The CDR3 loop spans 14 amino acids. As DNA, the CDR3 is TGTGCCAGCAGTGCCCGGCGGGGTAATTCACCCCTCCACTTT. It translates to CASSARRGNSPLHF.

The chain uses TRBV9 and TRBJ1-1; TRBD1 matches at 9 bases. Trimming at V came to 4 bases and at J to 5 bases, leaving 9 bases not matched to a gene. The CDR3 sequence is 15 residues long. CDR1 SGDLS and CDR2 YYNGEE come from the germline V gene. The CDR3 loop is CASSTLDRGGTEAFF. Here the CDR3 DNA reads TGTGCCAGCAGCACCTTGGACAGGGGAGGTACTGAAGCTTTCTTT.

This clone appeared a single time. The CDR3 coding sequence is TGTGCCAGCAGCCTGACAGGGATCACCTACGAGCAGTACTTC. Amino acid sequence: CASSLTGITYEQYF. The chain links TRBV14 to TRBJ2-7, with 7 bases aligning to TRBD1. The CDR3 spans 14 residues. Germline CDR1 reads SGHDN; CDR2 reads FVKESK. Losses at the gene ends were 4 bases for V and 2 bases for J; bases not matched to a gene: 5.

This chain links TRBV5-6 with TRBJ2-1; the match to TRBD2 covers 10 bases. The CDR3 covers 17 residues. Per the germline V gene, CDR1 is SGHDT and CDR2 is YYEEEE. V lost 1 base and J lost 9; bases outside the gene matches: 13. The CDR3 DNA reads TGTGCCAGCAGCTTGTTAGGCGACACTAGCGGGATTGCTGAGCAGTTCTTC. This sequence encodes CASSLLGDTSGIAEQFF.

CDR3 in DNA: TGTGCCATCAGTGAGTCATTTGGCGGGTCAGATACGCAGTATTTT. Protein product: CAISESFGGSDTQYF. The chain employs TRBV10-3 and TRBJ2-3; D may be TRBD2 (5 bases). CDR3 length: 15 residues. Germline CDR1 reads ENHRY; CDR2 reads SYGVKD. V gave up 0 bases and J gave up 4 bases, with 11 bases separating them.